The entry below gives a single T cell receptor (beta chain) sequence along with its context. As yet, its antigen is unknown. A read error may produce the germline difference seen at one junction end. Roughly 10 milliliters of peripheral blood were drawn from each donor. Combining a sample-barcoded 5' primer with a J-beta primer mix, a second PCR ran for 7 to 11 cycles. Via MiXCR, TCRdb re-called the 5' RACE reads, giving one row per CDR3 protein. Of around 1,600,000 distinct CDR3 sequences listed, roughly 43% were seen once; the top ten hold more than 4%. The CDR3 loop spans 11 amino acids. Per germline, CDR1 DFQATT and CDR2 SNEGSKA (reference sequence). This sample is part of a study of blood T cells in healthy people across ages. Study-wide results and caveats: Estimates drawn from one million T cells were deemed to understate diversity.

The material sequenced was blood. This receptor was identified in a woman aged 18 to 35 in good health. V and J are TRBV20-1 and TRBJ1-2, with TRBD1 as a possible D gene (5 bases). The CDR3 reads CSAAGNCERFF. CDR3 in DNA: TGCAGTGCAGCAGGGAATTGTGAGCGGTTCTTC.